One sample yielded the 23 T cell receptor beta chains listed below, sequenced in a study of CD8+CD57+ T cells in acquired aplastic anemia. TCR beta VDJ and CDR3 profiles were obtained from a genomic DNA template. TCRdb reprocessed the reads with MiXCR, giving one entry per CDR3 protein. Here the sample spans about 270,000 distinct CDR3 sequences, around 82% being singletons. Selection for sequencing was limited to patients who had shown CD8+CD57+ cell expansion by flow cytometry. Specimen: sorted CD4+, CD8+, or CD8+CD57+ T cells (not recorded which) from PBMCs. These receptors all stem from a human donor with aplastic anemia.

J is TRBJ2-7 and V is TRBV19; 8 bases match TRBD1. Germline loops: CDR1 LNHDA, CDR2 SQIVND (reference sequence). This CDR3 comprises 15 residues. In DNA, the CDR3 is TGTGCCAGCAGCCCAGCCCCCAGGGGGCCCTATGAGCAGTACGTC. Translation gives CASSPAPRGPYEQYV.

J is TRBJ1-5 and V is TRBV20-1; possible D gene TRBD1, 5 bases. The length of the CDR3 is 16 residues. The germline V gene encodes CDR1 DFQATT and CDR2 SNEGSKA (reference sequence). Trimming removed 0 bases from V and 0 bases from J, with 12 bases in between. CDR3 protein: CSARDRQFHSNQPQHF. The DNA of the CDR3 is TGCAGTGCTAGAGATCGACAGTTTCATAGCAATCAGCCCCAGCATTTT.

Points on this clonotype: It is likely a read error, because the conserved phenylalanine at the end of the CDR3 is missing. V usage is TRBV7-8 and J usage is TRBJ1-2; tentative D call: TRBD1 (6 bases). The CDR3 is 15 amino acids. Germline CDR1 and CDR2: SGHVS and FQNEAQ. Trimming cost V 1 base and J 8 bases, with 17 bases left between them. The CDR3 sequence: CASSLEGGLTRGYTI. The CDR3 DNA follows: TGTGCCAGCAGCTTAGAAGGGGGTTTGACGCGAGGCTACACCATC.

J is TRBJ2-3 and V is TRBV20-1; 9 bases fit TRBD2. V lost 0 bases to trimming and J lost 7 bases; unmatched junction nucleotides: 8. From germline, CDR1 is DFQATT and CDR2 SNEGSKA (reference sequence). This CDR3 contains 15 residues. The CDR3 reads CSARDLTREGHTQYF. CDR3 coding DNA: TGCAGTGCTAGAGATCTCACGCGGGAGGGCCATACGCAGTATTTT.

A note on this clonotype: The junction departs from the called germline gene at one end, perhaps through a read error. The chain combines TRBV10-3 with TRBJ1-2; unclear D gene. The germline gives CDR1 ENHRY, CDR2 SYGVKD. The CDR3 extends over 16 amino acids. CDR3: CAISELAGEQINEKPF. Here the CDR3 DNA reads TGTGCCATCAGTGAGTTGGCAGGAGAACAAATCAATGAAAAACCCTTC.

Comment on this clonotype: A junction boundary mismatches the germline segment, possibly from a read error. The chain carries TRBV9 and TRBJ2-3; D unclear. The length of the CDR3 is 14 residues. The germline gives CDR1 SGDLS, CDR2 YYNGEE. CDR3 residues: CASSGPTIKDSQYF. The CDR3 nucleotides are TGTGCCAGCAGCGGGCCTACCATTAAAGATTCGCAGTATTTT.

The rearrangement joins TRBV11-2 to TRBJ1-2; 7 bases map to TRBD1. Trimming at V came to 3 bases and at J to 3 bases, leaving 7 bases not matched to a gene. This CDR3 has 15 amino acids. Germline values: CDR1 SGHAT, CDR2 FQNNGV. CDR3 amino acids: CASSLTEGADYGYTF. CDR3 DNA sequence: TGTGCCAGCAGCTTGACCGAGGGGGCCGACTATGGCTACACCTTC.

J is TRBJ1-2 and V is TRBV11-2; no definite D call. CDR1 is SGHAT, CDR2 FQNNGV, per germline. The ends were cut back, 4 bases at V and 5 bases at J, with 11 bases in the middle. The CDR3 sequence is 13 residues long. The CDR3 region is CASSSSVTYGYTF. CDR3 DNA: TGTGCCAGCAGCTCCTCTGTCACATATGGCTACACCTTC.

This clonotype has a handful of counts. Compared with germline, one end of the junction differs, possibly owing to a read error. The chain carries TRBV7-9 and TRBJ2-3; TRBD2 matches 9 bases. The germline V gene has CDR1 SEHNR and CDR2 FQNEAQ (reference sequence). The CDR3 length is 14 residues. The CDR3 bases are TGTGCCAGCAGCTTGCAAAGAAGCGGGGGGACCGATGACTTT. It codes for CASSLQRSGGTDDF.

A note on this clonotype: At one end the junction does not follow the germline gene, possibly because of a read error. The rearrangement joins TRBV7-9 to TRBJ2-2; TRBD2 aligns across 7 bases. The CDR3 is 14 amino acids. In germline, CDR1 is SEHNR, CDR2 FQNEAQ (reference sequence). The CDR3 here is CASSLMGGSGALFF. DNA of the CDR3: TGTGCCAGCAGCTTAATGGGAGGGTCCGGGGCGCTGTTTTTT.

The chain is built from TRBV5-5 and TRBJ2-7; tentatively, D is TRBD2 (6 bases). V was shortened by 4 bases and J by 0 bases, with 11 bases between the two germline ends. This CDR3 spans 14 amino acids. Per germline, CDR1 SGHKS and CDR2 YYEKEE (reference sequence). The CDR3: CASSTGEGSYEQYF. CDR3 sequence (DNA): TGTGCCAGCAGCACGGGGGAAGGCTCCTACGAGCAGTACTTC.

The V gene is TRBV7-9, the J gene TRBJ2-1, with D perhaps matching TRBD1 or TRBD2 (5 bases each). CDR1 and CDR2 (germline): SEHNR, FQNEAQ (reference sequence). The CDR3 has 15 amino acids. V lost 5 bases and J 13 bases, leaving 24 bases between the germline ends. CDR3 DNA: TGTGCCAGCAGCCCACGGGGCGCCTGGGGAGAGACCCAGTTCTTC. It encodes CASSPRGAWGETQFF.

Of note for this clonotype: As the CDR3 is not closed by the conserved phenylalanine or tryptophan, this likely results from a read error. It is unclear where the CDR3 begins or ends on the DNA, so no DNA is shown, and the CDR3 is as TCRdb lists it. CDR3 region: CASSYTPDGTALS. The V and J genes are TRBV7-9 and TRBJ2-4; TRBD1 is taken as the D call from the table, unchecked against the DNA. The CDR3 has 13 amino acids, counting both end residues. Germline-derived CDR1 and CDR2 are SEHNR and FQNEAQ (reference sequence).

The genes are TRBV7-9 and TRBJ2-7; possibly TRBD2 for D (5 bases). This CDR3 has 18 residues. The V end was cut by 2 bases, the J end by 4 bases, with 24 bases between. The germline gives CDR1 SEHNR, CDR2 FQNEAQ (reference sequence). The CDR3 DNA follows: TGTGCCAGCAGCTTACGTCGAGACGGCACCGGGGAGCTGTACGAGCAGTACGTC. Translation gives CASSLRRDGTGELYEQYV.

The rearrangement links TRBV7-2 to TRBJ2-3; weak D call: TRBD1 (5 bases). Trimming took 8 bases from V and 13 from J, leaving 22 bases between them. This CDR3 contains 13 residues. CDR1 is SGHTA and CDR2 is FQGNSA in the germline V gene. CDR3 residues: CASSKQATDTEYF. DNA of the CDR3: TGTGCCAGCTCAAAACAGGCCACAGACACGGAGTATTTT.

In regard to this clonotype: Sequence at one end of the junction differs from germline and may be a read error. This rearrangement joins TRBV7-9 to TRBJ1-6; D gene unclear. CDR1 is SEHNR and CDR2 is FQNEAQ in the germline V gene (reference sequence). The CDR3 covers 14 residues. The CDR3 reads CASSLVPGELLFDF. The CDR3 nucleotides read TGTGCCAGCAGCTTAGTACCCGGGGAGCTGCTCTTTGACTTT.

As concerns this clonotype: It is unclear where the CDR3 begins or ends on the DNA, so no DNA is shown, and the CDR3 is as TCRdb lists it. This CDR3 reads CASSFAAGSAAELYV. The V gene is TRBV7-9, the J gene TRBJ2-7; the table names TRBD2, a call not compared with the DNA. The CDR3 spans 15 residues, counting both ends. Germline assignment: CDR1 SEHNR and CDR2 FQNEAQ (reference sequence).

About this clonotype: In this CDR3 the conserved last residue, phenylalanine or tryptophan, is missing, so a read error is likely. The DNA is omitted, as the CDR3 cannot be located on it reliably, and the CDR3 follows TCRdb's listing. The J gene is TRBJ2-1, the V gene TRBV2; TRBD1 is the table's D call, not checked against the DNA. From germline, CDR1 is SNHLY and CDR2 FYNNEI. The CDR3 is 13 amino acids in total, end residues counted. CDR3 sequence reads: CASSDSGSHEHYY.

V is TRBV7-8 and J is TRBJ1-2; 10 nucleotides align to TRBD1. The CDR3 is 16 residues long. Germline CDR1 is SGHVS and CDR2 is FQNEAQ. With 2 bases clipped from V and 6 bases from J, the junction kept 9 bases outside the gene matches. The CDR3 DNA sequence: TGTGCCAGCAGCTTACGGGACAGGGGCGAGGACCATGGCTACACCTTC. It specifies CASSLRDRGEDHGYTF.

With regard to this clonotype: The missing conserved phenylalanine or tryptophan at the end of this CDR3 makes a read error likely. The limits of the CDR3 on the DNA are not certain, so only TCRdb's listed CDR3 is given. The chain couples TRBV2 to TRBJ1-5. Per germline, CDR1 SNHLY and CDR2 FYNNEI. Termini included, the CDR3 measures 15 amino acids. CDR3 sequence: CASASGNGQTQYHEP.

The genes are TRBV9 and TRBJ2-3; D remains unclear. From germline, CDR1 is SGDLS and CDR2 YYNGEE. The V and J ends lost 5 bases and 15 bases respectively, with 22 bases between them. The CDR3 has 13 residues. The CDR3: CASRVGSAAQYYF. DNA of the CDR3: TGTGCCAGCAGGGTCGGTTCCGCAGCGCAGTATTATTTT.

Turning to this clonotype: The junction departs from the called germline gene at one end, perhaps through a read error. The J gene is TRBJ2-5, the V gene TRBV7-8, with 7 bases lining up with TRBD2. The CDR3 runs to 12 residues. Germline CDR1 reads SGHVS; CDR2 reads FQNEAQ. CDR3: CASRCGGAGEHF. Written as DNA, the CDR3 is TGTGCCAGCCGCTGCGGGGGTGCGGGTGAACACTTC.

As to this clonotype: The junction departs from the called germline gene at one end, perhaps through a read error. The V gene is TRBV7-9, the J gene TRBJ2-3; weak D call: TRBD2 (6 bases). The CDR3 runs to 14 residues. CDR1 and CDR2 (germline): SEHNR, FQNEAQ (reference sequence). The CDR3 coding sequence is TGTGCCAGCAGCCTCGTAGCGGCACACGATACCCAGTACTTT. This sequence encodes CASSLVAAHDTQYF.